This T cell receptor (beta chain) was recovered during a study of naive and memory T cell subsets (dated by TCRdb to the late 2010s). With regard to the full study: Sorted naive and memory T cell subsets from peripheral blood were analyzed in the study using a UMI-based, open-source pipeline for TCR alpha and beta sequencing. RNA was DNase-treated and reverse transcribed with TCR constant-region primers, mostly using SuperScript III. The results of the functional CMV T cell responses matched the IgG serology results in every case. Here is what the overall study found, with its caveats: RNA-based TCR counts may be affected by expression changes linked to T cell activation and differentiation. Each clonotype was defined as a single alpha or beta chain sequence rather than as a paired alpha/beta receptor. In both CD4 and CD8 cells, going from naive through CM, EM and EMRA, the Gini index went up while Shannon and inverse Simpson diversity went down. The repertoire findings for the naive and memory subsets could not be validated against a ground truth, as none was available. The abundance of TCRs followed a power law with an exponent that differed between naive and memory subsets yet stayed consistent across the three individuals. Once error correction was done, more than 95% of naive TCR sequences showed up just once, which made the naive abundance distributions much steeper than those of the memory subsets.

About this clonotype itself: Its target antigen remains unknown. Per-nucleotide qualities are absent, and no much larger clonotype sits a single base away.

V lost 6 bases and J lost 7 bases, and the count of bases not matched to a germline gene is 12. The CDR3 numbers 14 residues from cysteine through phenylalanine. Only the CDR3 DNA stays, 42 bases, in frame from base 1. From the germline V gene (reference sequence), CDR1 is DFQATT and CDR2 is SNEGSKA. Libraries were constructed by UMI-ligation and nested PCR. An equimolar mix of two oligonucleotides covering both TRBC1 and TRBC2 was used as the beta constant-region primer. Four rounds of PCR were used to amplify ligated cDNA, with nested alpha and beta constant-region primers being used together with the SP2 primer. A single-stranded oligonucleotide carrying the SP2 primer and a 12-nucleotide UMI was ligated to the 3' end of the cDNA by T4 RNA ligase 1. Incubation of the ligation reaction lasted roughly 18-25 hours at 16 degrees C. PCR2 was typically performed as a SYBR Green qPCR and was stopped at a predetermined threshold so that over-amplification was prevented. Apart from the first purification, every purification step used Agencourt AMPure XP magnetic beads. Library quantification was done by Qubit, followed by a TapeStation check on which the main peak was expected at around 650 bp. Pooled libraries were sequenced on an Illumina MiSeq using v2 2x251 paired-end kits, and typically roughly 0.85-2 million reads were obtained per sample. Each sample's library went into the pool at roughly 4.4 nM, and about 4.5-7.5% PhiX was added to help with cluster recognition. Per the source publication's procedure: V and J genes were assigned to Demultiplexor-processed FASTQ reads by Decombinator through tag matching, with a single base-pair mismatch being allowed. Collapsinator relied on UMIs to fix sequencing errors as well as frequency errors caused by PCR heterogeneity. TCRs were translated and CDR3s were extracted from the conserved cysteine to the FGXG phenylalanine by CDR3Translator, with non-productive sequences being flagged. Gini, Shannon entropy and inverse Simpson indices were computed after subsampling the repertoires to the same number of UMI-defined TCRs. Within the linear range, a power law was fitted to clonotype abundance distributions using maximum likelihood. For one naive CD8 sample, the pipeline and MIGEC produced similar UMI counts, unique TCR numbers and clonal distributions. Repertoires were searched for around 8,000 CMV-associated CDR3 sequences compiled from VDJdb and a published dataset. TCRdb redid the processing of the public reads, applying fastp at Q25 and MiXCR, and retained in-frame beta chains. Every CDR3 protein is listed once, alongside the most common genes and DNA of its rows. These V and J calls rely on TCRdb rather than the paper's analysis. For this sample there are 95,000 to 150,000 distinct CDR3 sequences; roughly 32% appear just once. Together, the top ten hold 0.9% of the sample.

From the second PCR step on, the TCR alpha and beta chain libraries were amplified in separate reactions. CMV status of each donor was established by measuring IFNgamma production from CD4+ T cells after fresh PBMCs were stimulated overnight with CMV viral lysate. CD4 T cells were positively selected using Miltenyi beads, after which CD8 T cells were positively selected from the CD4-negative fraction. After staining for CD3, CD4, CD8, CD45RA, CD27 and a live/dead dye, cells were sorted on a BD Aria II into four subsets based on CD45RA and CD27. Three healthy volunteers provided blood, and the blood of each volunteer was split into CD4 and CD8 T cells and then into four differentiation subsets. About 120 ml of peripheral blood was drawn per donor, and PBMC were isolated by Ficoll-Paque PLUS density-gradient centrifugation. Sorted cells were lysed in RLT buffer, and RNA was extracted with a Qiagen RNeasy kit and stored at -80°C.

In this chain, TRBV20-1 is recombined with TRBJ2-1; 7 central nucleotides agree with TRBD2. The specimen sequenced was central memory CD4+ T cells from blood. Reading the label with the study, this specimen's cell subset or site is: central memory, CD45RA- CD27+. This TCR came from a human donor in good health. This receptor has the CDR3 CSARLARFYNEQFF. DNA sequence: TGCAGTGCACGACTAGCTCGGTTCTATAATGAGCAGTTCTTC.